This TCR beta chain emerged from a study of cytotoxic CD8 clonotypes in ibrutinib-treated CLL. Study-wide results and caveats: The study sampled sustained-remission and progressing patients at different times. Patients showed higher baseline clonality than age-matched healthy donors, and it tracked circulating CD8+ T-cell counts.

The assay was immunoSEQ multiplex PCR, and TCRdb's table has in-frame clones only and misses some. The repertoire holds around 130,000 clones, around four fifths seen once, with around 3% in the top ten. The CDR3 totals 16 residues. Unmatched junction bases numbered 11, after V lost 4 bases and J lost 5 bases. Germline CDR1 is LGHNA and CDR2 is YSLEER. A word on this clone: Its specificity is not known.

This chain links TRBV4-3 with TRBJ2-7; 10 nucleotides line up with TRBD1. The sequenced sample was PBMCs, obtained after 24 months of ibrutinib treatment. This sequence originates from a human donor with chronic lymphocytic leukemia. CDR3 bases: TGCGCCAGCAGCCTAGACGCGGGACAGGGGAGCGACGAGCAGTACTTC. Amino acid sequence: CASSLDAGQGSDEQYF.